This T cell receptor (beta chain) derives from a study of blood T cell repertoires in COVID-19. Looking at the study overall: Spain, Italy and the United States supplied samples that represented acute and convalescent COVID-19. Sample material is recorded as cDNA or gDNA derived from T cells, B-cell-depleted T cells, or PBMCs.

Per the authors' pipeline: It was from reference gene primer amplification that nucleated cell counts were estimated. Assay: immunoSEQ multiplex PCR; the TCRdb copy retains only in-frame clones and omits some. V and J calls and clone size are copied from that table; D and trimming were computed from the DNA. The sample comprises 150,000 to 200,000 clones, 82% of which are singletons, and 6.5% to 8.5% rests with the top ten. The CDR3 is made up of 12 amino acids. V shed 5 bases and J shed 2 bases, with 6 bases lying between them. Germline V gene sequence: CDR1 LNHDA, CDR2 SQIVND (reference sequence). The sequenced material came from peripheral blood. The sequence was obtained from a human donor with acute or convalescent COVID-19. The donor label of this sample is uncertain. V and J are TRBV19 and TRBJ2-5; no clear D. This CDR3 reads CASSQNQETQYF. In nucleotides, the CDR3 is TGTGCCAGTAGTCAGAATCAAGAGACCCAGTACTTC.